Following are 31 T cell receptor beta chains from one sample sequenced in a study of blood T cell repertoires in COVID-19. Using immunoSEQ multiplex PCR, the repertoire was profiled, and TCRdb retains in-frame clones only, with some absent. The sample shows about 190,000 clones, approximately 87% of them seen only once. Sequencing was done on a sample of peripheral blood. These TCRs come from a woman aged 18 to 35 who had recovered from COVID-19.

Only one count was recorded for this clone. The chain recombines TRBV5-1 with TRBJ2-1; tentatively, D is TRBD2 (5 bases). Germline CDR1 reads SGHRS; CDR2 reads YFSETQ. The CDR3 is made up of 15 amino acids. Trimming took off 4 bases at V and 0 bases at J, with 11 bases between the two ends. The CDR3 sequence is CASSPEGLSYNEQFF. The CDR3 DNA reads TGCGCCAGCAGCCCCGAAGGACTCTCCTACAATGAGCAGTTCTTC.

The rearrangement joins TRBV5-1 to TRBJ2-7; 8 bases agree with TRBD1. V lost 4 bases and J lost 1; bases outside the gene matches: 4. This CDR3 contains 14 residues. Germline V CDR1 and CDR2: SGHRS, YFSETQ. The CDR3 nucleotides are TGCGCCAGCAGCCCCGGACAGGGATCCTACGAGCAGTACTTC. Translation gives CASSPGQGSYEQYF.

The V call is TRBV21-1, the J call TRBJ2-6; the D call in the table, TRBD2, was not verified against the DNA. TRBV21-1 is annotated as a pseudogene. CDR3 length equals 18 residues. The CDR3 reads CASSKLGGNSSGANVLTF. DNA for the CDR3: TGTGCCAGCAGCAAATTGGGGGGGAATAGCTCTGGGGCCAACGTCCTGACTTTC.

This rearrangement joins TRBV21-1 to TRBJ2-7; the table's D call of TRBD2 was not tested on the DNA. TRBV21-1 is tagged as a pseudogene. CDR3 length: 12 amino acids. As DNA, the CDR3 is TGTGCCAGCAGCAAACGAGCGGGGGAGCAGTACGTC. Translating it yields CASSKRAGEQYV.

The J gene is TRBJ1-1, the V gene TRBV9; D remains ambiguous. The CDR3 loop spans 12 amino acids. CDR1 and CDR2 (germline): SGDLS, YYNGEE. Trimming took 7 bases from V and 11 from J, leaving 18 bases between them. DNA for the CDR3: TGTGCCAGCTACAGTCCCGATAGAGGGGCTTTCTTT. Its protein is CASYSPDRGAFF. Drawing the rest from reference TRBV9 and TRBJ1-1, the complete variable domain is DSGVTQTPKHLITATGQRVTLRCSPRSGDLSVYWYQQSLDQGLQFLIQYYNGEERAKGNILERFSAQQFPDLHSELNLSSLELGDSALYFCASYSPDRGAFFGQGTRLTVV.

This chain joins TRBV9 and TRBJ2-3; maybe TRBD2 (6 bases). Trimming cost V 4 bases and J 2 bases, with 11 bases left between them. Germline assignment: CDR1 SGDLS and CDR2 YYNGEE. There are 14 residues in the CDR3. The CDR3 region is CASSPRDSTDTQYF. The CDR3 DNA reads as TGTGCCAGCAGCCCCAGGGACTCCACAGATACGCAGTATTTT.

This chain joins TRBV7-2 and TRBJ2-1; 10 bases line up with TRBD2. J lost 4 bases, V lost 2 bases, and 11 bases had no gene match. The V gene's germline CDR1 is SGHTA and CDR2 FQGNSA. The CDR3 spans 18 residues. CDR3 in amino acids: CASSLFGRLAGEYNEQFF. The CDR3 bases are TGTGCCAGCAGCTTATTCGGTAGGCTAGCGGGAGAATACAATGAGCAGTTCTTC.

V is TRBV3-1 (or the pseudogene TRBV3-2) and J is TRBJ2-3, with 12 bases aligning to TRBD2. CDR3 length: 17 amino acids. V gave up 1 base and J gave up 6 bases; unmatched junction bases: 8. CDR1 and CDR2 (germline): LGHDT, YNNKEL (reference sequence). The CDR3 region has the DNA TGTGCCAGCAGCCAAGTTCCTAGCGGGGGGGCAGCTGATACGCAGTATTTT. It yields the protein CASSQVPSGGAADTQYF.

The rearrangement links TRBV12-3 or TRBV12-4 to TRBJ1-5; D call uncertain. V lost 6 bases and J lost 4, with 7 bases in between. The CDR3 extends over 12 amino acids. The CDR3 spells CASREYNQPQHF. The CDR3, as DNA: TGTGCCAGCAGGGAGTATAATCAGCCCCAGCATTTT.

The chain links TRBV5-1 to TRBJ2-7; D may be TRBD1 (5 bases). Germline V lookup: CDR1 SGHRS, CDR2 YFSETQ. The CDR3 has 16 residues. The V gene lost 1 base and the J gene lost 2 bases, with 16 bases spanning the gap. The CDR3 sequence is CASSLSFVRGTYEQYF. CDR3 bases: TGCGCCAGCAGCTTGAGTTTTGTAAGGGGTACCTACGAGCAGTACTTC.

V and J are TRBV6-5 and TRBJ2-1, with 12 bases fitting TRBD2. The CDR3 is 15 residues long. V shed 2 bases, J shed 6 bases, and the junction held 2 bases outside the gene matches. CDR1 is MNHEY, CDR2 SVGAGI, per germline. The CDR3 sequence is CASSYLAGGANEQFF. CDR3 DNA sequence: TGTGCCAGCAGTTACCTAGCGGGAGGGGCCAATGAGCAGTTCTTC.

The chain joins TRBV28 to TRBJ1-2, with D possibly matching TRBD1 (6 bases). Trimming removed 5 bases at V and 11 bases at J, with 24 bases between. Looked up from germline, CDR1 is MDHEN and CDR2 is SYDVKM. The CDR3 consists of 15 residues. The CDR3: CASSQTGGPHLVYTF. The CDR3 region has the DNA TGTGCCAGCAGTCAGACGGGGGGCCCCCATTTGGTTTACACCTTC.

The chain couples TRBV6-4 to TRBJ2-3; 8 nucleotides align to TRBD1. With 2 bases clipped from V and 6 bases from J, the junction kept 7 bases outside the gene matches. Germline V gene sequence: CDR1 MRHNA, CDR2 SNTAGT. There are 15 residues in the CDR3. CDR3 in DNA: TGTGCCAGCAGTGACAAGGCAGGGGGCATGGATACGCAGTATTTT. Encoded protein: CASSDKAGGMDTQYF.

This chain uses TRBV5-1 with TRBJ1-1, with a weak D call TRBD1 (5 bases). The V gene's germline CDR1 is SGHRS and CDR2 YFSETQ. There are 17 residues in the CDR3. Trimming pared 2 bases from V and 1 base from J, leaving 18 bases between. In DNA form, the CDR3 reads TGCGCCAGCAGCTTACCTTCGGTGGCAGGGCCGAACACTGAAGCTTTCTTT. Its protein product is CASSLPSVAGPNTEAFF.

This clone has only a few counts. The J gene is TRBJ2-7, the V gene TRBV24-1, with 11 bases fitting TRBD2. This CDR3 has 16 amino acids. Germline CDR1 reads KGHDR; CDR2 reads SFDVKD. V lost 5 bases, J lost 3 bases, and 8 bases stayed unmatched. This CDR3 is CATSVPHGLAGYEQYV. The CDR3, as DNA: TGTGCCACCAGTGTCCCCCACGGACTAGCGGGCTACGAGCAGTACGTC.

V gene TRBV2 combines with J gene TRBJ1-6, with 7 bases lining up with TRBD1. Germline lookup yields CDR1 SNHLY and CDR2 FYNNEI. Trimming at V came to 4 bases and at J to 6 bases, leaving 3 bases not matched to a gene. The CDR3 has 14 residues. CDR3 in amino acids: CASSGDRVNSPLHF. The CDR3 DNA reads as TGTGCCAGCAGTGGAGACAGGGTTAATTCACCCCTCCACTTT.

This chain joins TRBV9 and TRBJ1-1, with D unresolved. The V and J ends lost 0 bases and 10 bases respectively, with 13 bases between them. The CDR3 runs 13 residues. CDR1 and CDR2 from the germline V gene are SGDLS and YYNGEE. CDR3 bases: TGTGCCAGCAGCGTAGATTCCGGGGAAGGAGCTTTCTTT. Its translation is CASSVDSGEGAFF.

The genes are TRBV7-6 and TRBJ1-4, with D unresolved. CDR3 size: 16 residues. The V end was cut by 1 base, the J end by 2 bases, with 11 bases between. Germline lookup yields CDR1 SGHVS and CDR2 FNYEAQ. The CDR3 loop is CASSLEGGQTNEKLFF. The CDR3 nucleotides read TGTGCCAGCAGCTTAGAAGGAGGGCAGACTAATGAAAAACTGTTTTTT.

The chain is built from TRBV7-9 and TRBJ1-3; D possibly corresponds to TRBD1 (5 bases). The V and J ends lost 5 bases and 1 base respectively, with 9 bases between them. This CDR3 has 14 amino acids. CDR1 is SEHNR, CDR2 FQNEAQ, per germline (reference sequence). The CDR3, as DNA: TGTGCCAGCAGCCGCACAGGTTCTGGAAACACCATATATTTT. It specifies CASSRTGSGNTIYF.

The chain has TRBV7-8 and TRBJ1-2; D remains unclear. Trimming removed 3 bases at V and 6 bases at J, with 14 bases between. Germline loops: CDR1 SGHVS, CDR2 FQNEAQ. CDR3 length equals 14 residues. The CDR3 bases are TGTGCCAGCAGCTTGAGAGGACCCGGGGATGGCTACACCTTC. It yields the protein CASSLRGPGDGYTF.

The chain is built from TRBV5-1 and TRBJ1-1, with 8 positions matching TRBD1. CDR1 is SGHRS, CDR2 YFSETQ, per germline. V lost 4 bases, J lost 5 bases, and 10 bases stayed unmatched. CDR3 length: 15 residues. CDR3 bases: TGCGCCAGCAGCCTTAGACAGGGGAAGAGTACTGAAGCTTTCTTT. Residues: CASSLRQGKSTEAFF.

The rearrangement joins TRBV9 to TRBJ1-6; a possible D gene is TRBD1 (5 bases). The V and J ends lost 4 bases and 6 bases respectively, with 14 bases between them. The CDR3 extends over 15 amino acids. Germline loops: CDR1 SGDLS, CDR2 YYNGEE. The CDR3 region is CASSPTTVRNSPLHF. In DNA form, the CDR3 reads TGTGCCAGCAGCCCCACGACAGTTCGTAATTCACCCCTCCACTTT.

The rearrangement joins TRBV15 to TRBJ1-4; D gene ambiguous. V was cut by 0 bases and J by 4 bases, with 9 bases left in between. The CDR3 loop spans 15 amino acids. Germline V gene lookup returns CDR1 LNHNV and CDR2 YYDKDF (reference sequence). This chain's CDR3 is CATSRDYSGNEKLFF. The CDR3 coding sequence is TGTGCCACCAGCAGAGACTACAGTGGTAATGAAAAACTGTTTTTT.

V gene TRBV6-5 combines with J gene TRBJ1-2, with 7 nucleotides matching TRBD1. This CDR3 has 13 residues. The germline V gene has CDR1 MNHEY and CDR2 SVGAGI. Trimming cost V 6 bases and J 4 bases; bases outside gene matches: 5. CDR3 DNA: TGTGCCAGCAGCAACAGGGGACCCTATGGCTACACCTTC. This translates into CASSNRGPYGYTF.

V usage is TRBV9 and J usage is TRBJ2-1; D remains ambiguous. Per germline, CDR1 SGDLS and CDR2 YYNGEE. This CDR3 comprises 15 residues. The germline V and J ends were trimmed by 3 bases and 5 bases, with 15 bases remaining between them. CDR3 coding DNA: TGTGCCAGCAGCGCCCCAGACCGTCAGGACAATGAGCAGTTCTTC. The encoded protein is CASSAPDRQDNEQFF.

The chain uses TRBV7-9 and TRBJ2-1; 11 nucleotides line up with TRBD2. Germline V gene sequence: CDR1 SEHNR, CDR2 FQNEAQ (reference sequence). Losses at the gene ends were 5 bases for V and 7 bases for J; bases not matched to a gene: 10. The CDR3 extends over 16 amino acids. In nucleotides, the CDR3 is TGTGCCAGCAGCCGATTCACTAGCGGGGGAGGAAATGAGCAGTTCTTC. Amino acid sequence: CASSRFTSGGGNEQFF. The full variable domain, with the rest looked up from reference TRBV7-9 and TRBJ2-1, is DTGVSQNPRHKITKRGQNVTFRCDPISEHNRLYWYRQTLGQGPEFLTYFQNEAQLEKSRLLSDRFSAERPKGSFSTLEIQRTEQGDSAMYLCASSRFTSGGGNEQFFGPGTRLTVL.

The rearrangement joins TRBV4-2 to TRBJ1-6; tentative D call: TRBD1 (5 bases). Trimming removed 0 bases from V and 5 bases from J, with 11 bases in between. Germline V gene data show CDR1 as LGHNA and CDR2 as YNFKEQ. CDR3 length: 16 residues. DNA for the CDR3: TGTGCCAGCAGCCAAGAAGTGACAGCGAATAATTCACCCCTCCACTTT. Residues: CASSQEVTANNSPLHF.

This clone was observed once. The CDR3 spells CASSQEIAGVFEQFF. CDR3 nucleotide sequence: TGCGCCAGCAGCCAAGAAATTGCGGGAGTGTTTGAGCAGTTCTTC. V gene TRBV4-1 combines with J gene TRBJ2-1, with TRBD2 identical over 7 bases. Germline CDR1 is MGHRA and CDR2 is YSYEKL. The trim removed 0 bases at V and 9 bases at J, leaving 8 bases unmatched. This CDR3 comprises 15 residues.

The V gene is TRBV7-6, the J gene TRBJ1-5, with TRBD1 matching over 9 bases. The CDR3 loop spans 17 amino acids. V was clipped by 5 bases and J by 0 bases; unmatched bases: 8. Germline V CDR1 and CDR2: SGHVS, FNYEAQ. CDR3 region: CASSPGTGSYSNQPQHF. In DNA form, the CDR3 reads TGTGCCAGCAGCCCCGGGACAGGGTCGTATAGCAATCAGCCCCAGCATTTT.

The rearrangement links TRBV5-1 to TRBJ2-1; TRBD2 aligns across 12 bases. The CDR3 covers 16 residues. With V trimmed by 0 bases and J by 6 bases, 4 bases remained unmatched. From germline, CDR1 is SGHRS and CDR2 YFSETQ. CDR3 residues: CASSLGTSGMGNEQFF. The CDR3 DNA follows: TGCGCCAGCAGCTTGGGGACTAGCGGGATGGGCAATGAGCAGTTCTTC. Drawing the rest from reference TRBV5-1 and TRBJ2-1, the complete variable domain is KAGVTQTPRYLIKTRGQQVTLSCSPISGHRSVSWYQQTPGQGLQFLFEYFSETQRNKGNFPGRFSGRQFSNSRSEMNVSTLELGDSALYLCASSLGTSGMGNEQFFGPGTRLTVL.

CDR3 in amino acids: CASRGNTEAFF. CDR3 sequence (DNA): TGTGCCTCCCGGGGTAACACTGAAGCTTTCTTT. The chain employs TRBV9 and TRBJ1-1; D is unresolved. The germline V gene encodes CDR1 SGDLS and CDR2 YYNGEE. The CDR3 covers 11 residues. The germline V and J ends were trimmed by 10 bases and 2 bases, with 9 bases remaining between them.